This T cell receptor (beta chain) was obtained from a study of blood T cell repertoires in COVID-19. Study overall: COVID-19 samples, acute and convalescent, were from the United States, Italy and Spain.

Only a few counts were recorded for this clone. Trimming shortened V by 5 bases and J by 4 bases, and 8 bases separated the two germline ends. The CDR3 loop spans 13 amino acids. Clones were read by immunoSEQ multiplex PCR, and TCRdb kept only the in-frame ones, dropping some. The profile shows 200,000 to 300,000 clones, around 83% of them singletons. The receptor was derived from a man aged 40-50 years who had recovered from COVID-19. This rearrangement joins TRBV12-3 or TRBV12-4 to TRBJ2-2; D is unresolved. Material: peripheral blood. The CDR3 DNA follows: TGTGCCAGCAGTCCCATTCCCACCGGGGAGCTGTTTTTT. This sequence encodes CASSPIPTGELFF.